The following is a T cell receptor beta chain sequence with its context. Other DNA sequences in the sample encode the same CDR3. The sample is drawn from a study of shared clonotypes between healthy human individuals. Study overall: The donors, two women and a few men, were aged 18 to 49.

Genomic DNA of each subset was evenly split across several immunoSEQ plates. Profiled with immunoSEQ multiplex PCR; TCRdb holds only in-frame clones, not every one. The sample contains about 2.3 million clones, 90% to 95% of which appear only once. From germline, CDR1 is MNHEY and CDR2 SVGAGI. V lost 2 bases to trimming and J lost 4 bases, with 8 bases between them. The CDR3 contains 13 residues. CD4+ cell separation produced CD45RA+ naive and CD45RA-negative memory subsets. The sequenced material came from naive CD4+ T cells from PBMCs. The subset was: CD45RA+ positively selected. This chain connects TRBV6-5 to TRBJ1-2, with D possibly being TRBD1 (5 bases). The source of this sequence is a man aged 18-30 years in good health. Some clones in this sample may be carry-over from other donors' samples. This chain's CDR3 is CASSYRGGYGYTF. The CDR3 coding sequence is TGTGCCAGCAGTTACAGGGGAGGCTATGGCTACACCTTC.